This record covers a single T cell receptor (beta chain). Antigen: not known. PCR was performed using 60 Vbeta and 13 Jbeta primers. Only in-frame clones appear in the TCRdb table, and some are missing; sequencing was by immunoSEQ multiplex PCR. Of about 140,000 clones listed, roughly four fifths are singletons. Losses at the gene ends were 3 bases for V and 5 bases for J; bases not matched to a gene: 0. The germline V gene encodes CDR1 MDHEN and CDR2 SYDVKM. This CDR3 is built from 13 residues. The sample belongs to a study of cytomegalovirus exposure and HLA in healthy donors. General study points: The study flagged some 180 TCR beta chains as cytomegalovirus-associated. In a later analysis, TCR beta V- and J-gene trimming showed a link to a missense DCLRE1C variant. Per a prior analysis, the majority of TCR beta V segments were productive roughly 90% or roughly 30% of the time.

The gene calls are TRBV28 and TRBJ2-3, with 9 bases lining up with TRBD2. Sequenced material: PBMCs. This TCR was sampled from a female donor in good health and CMV-seropositive. CDR3 amino acids: CASSLTSGDTQYF. CDR3 coding DNA: TGTGCCAGCAGTTTGACTAGCGGAGATACGCAGTATTTT.